This record concerns one T cell receptor beta chain sequence. One entry per CDR3 protein, called by TCRdb with MiXCR from the RT-PCR reads. The data show under 30,000 distinct CDR3 sequences, under 30% seen once. V lost 6 bases and J lost 0; bases outside the gene matches: 5. Germline V gives CDR1 DFQATT, CDR2 SNEGSKA (reference sequence). The CDR3 covers 14 residues. This entry is derived from a study of patients and donors after allogeneic stem cell transplantation. The origin of this receptor is a human donor who was either an allogeneic HSCT recipient or a stem cell or donor lymphocyte infusion donor (not recorded which). It is not recorded whose cells these are; they may come from a transplant donor. The chain is built from TRBV20-1 and TRBJ1-2; the match to TRBD1 covers 9 bases. Sequences were obtained from blood, either unsorted or a sorted T cell fraction (not recorded which). Written as DNA, the CDR3 is TGCAGTGCGGGGGGACAGGGCCCTAACTATGGCTACACCTTC. It codes for CSAGGQGPNYGYTF.